Reported below is one T cell receptor beta chain. No cognate antigen has been identified for it. Nothing much larger sits one base from this clone, and base qualities are not available. This entry is derived from a study of blood T cell repertoires in COVID-19 (dated by TCRdb to the early 2020s). Regarding the complete study: Samples from collaborators originated in the United States, Italy and Spain and spanned both the acute and convalescent phases of COVID-19. The material from the prospective study consisted of cDNA or gDNA derived from T cells, B-cell-depleted T cells, or PBMCs. The repertoires were released in a freely available public database intended as a resource for research on the immune response to SARS-CoV-2. HLA class I and class II types, where available, came from metadata supplied by the sample provider rather than from assay-based typing. A de-identified subject ID, COVID-19 status, age in years and sex were almost always included in the sample metadata. The dataset comprised deeply sampled blood TCRbeta repertoires from subjects exposed to, actively infected with, or recovered from COVID-19. The samples were drawn from the first 160 participants of the ongoing ImmuneRACE study and from 1,200 or so subjects provided by 6 global collaborators.

Collaborating institutions collected whole blood in K2EDTA tubes following their own protocols. For TCRbeta analysis, collaborator samples were shipped as frozen whole blood, as isolated PBMCs, or as DNA extracted from either sample type. The CDR3 measures 16 amino acids from cysteine to phenylalanine. Just the 48-base CDR3 DNA is kept, in frame starting at base 1. The germline V gene gives CDR1 as SGHNT and CDR2 as YENEEA. V ends up 5 bases short and J 1 base short, with an unmatched junction base count of 2. The investigation overall reported the following: Clinical and demographic metadata were provided uncurated, with the amount varying by source and participant.

The immunoSEQ Assay, a bias-controlled multiplex PCR, was used to amplify TCRbeta CDR3 regions from genomic DNA. Turning to the authors' computational methods: The number of nucleated cells in each sample was estimated from the amplification of reference gene primers within the assay. To quantify the absolute abundance of each unique TCRbeta CDR3 rearrangement, sequence reads were collapsed and filtered. For each sample, productive Simpson clonality was calculated as the square root of Simpson's diversity index across productive rearrangements. In TCRdb, the immuneACCESS table is reduced to in-frame sequences with V and J assigned. These tables do not hold every clone; where another copy was compared, an unresolved V gene accounts for under half, and the others remain unexplained. Clone size and the V and J calls come from that table; the DNA yielded D and trimming. This sample gives about 30,000 clones in total; more than 75% of them show up just once. The ten largest clones take up roughly two thirds of the sample.

Source material: peripheral blood. This receptor was obtained from a man between 65 and 85 years old with acute or convalescent COVID-19. The chain uses TRBV11-3 and TRBJ2-3, with 14 central nucleotides matching TRBD2. The CDR3 protein sequence reads: CASSMGLAGGTDTQYF. The nucleotide sequence is TGTGCCAGCAGCATGGGACTAGCGGGGGGCACAGATACGCAGTATTTT.